A selection of T cell receptor beta chains follows, all from one sample in a study of sequential checkpoint blockade in melanoma. Only in-frame clones appear in the TCRdb table, and some are missing; sequencing was by immunoSEQ multiplex PCR. Among 8,000 to 10,000 clones listed, 20% to 30% were seen once. This sample comprised tumor tissue (inferred from file names), obtained from a patient given nivolumab and ipilimumab in sequence. These receptor sequences come from a human donor with melanoma. CDR3s include the opening cysteine and the closing phenylalanine or tryptophan. The D gene is left open where the match is weak. Where a row states a size, it is once, few, many or the class of an expanded clone; other rows omit it.

>TRBV14|13|.|medium-sized|TRBJ2-7
CASSQIDSYEQYF
TGTGCCAGCAGCCAAATAGACAGCTACGAGCAGTACTTC
>TRBV9|13|.|few|TRBJ1-1
CASSEEGTLPAFF
TGTGCCAGCAGTGAAGAAGGAACCCTCCCAGCTTTCTTT
>TRBV25-1|15|.|few|TRBJ2-1
CASSTDRLQYNEQFF
TGTGCCAGCAGTACAGATCGACTCCAATACAATGAGCAGTTCTTC
>TRBV11-3|14|.|many|TRBJ1-4
CASSLKGNNEKLFF
TGTGCCAGCAGCTTGAAGGGGAATAATGAAAAACTGTTTTTT
>TRBV18|14|.|.|TRBJ1-5
CASSPIGSNQPQHF
TGTGCCAGCTCCCCGATAGGTTCCAATCAGCCCCAGCATTTT
>TRBV6-8|14|.|many|TRBJ1-3
CASISDGSGNTIYF
TGTGCCAGCATATCGGACGGCTCTGGAAACACCATATATTTT
>TRBV18|13|TRBD1|.|TRBJ1-2
CASSPDRAYGYTF
TGTGCCAGCTCACCGGACAGGGCCTATGGCTACACCTTC
>TRBV5-1|16|TRBD1|.|TRBJ2-7
CASSLLPGQLTYEQYF
TGCGCCAGCAGCTTGCTCCCGGGACAGCTAACCTACGAGCAGTACTTC
>TRBV18|16|TRBD1|once|TRBJ2-1
CASSPPTGGSGNEQFF
TGTGCCAGCTCACCGCCTACAGGGGGCTCTGGGAATGAGCAGTTCTTC
>TRBV6-8|17|TRBD2|many|TRBJ2-1
CASSMTSGRAGYNEQFF
TGTGCCAGCTCCATGACTAGCGGGAGGGCAGGGTACAATGAGCAGTTCTTC
>TRBV6-8|13|TRBD1|.|TRBJ2-1
CATSRDRVNEQFF
TGTGCCACCTCTCGGGACAGGGTTAATGAGCAGTTCTTC
>TRBV19|15|.|.|TRBJ1-5
CASSIPGIVDQPQHF
TGTGCCAGTAGTATTCCCGGCATCGTAGATCAGCCCCAGCATTTT
>TRBV9|15|.|medium-sized|TRBJ2-1
CASSGLYRDPERLFF
TGTGCCAGCAGCGGATTGTACCGGGACCCAGAAAGGCTGTTCTTC
>TRBV10-1|16|.|.|TRBJ1-4
CASSESSVGREEKLFF
TGCGCCAGCAGTGAGTCTTCCGTGGGTCGCGAAGAAAAACTGTTTTTT
>TRBV29-1|14|TRBD1|.|TRBJ1-1
CSVVEQGLNTEAFF
TGCAGCGTTGTAGAACAGGGGCTGAACACTGAAGCTTTCTTT
>TRBV11-3|17|.|many|TRBJ2-1
CASSPGWGDISYNEQFF
TGTGCCAGCAGCCCGGGTTGGGGGGATATTTCCTACAATGAGCAGTTCTTC
>TRBV6-8|15|TRBD2|.|TRBJ2-3
CASSRMGGGTDTQYF
TGTGCCAGCAGTCGAATGGGGGGGGGCACAGATACGCAGTATTTT
>TRBV11-3|17|TRBD2|few|TRBJ2-1
CASSTPGTSGGDNEQFF
TGTGCCAGCAGCACCCCCGGGACTAGCGGGGGTGACAATGAGCAGTTCTTC
>TRBV11-3|15|TRBD2|.|TRBJ2-3
CASLLAGTSSDTQYF
TGTGCCAGCTTACTAGCGGGAACTTCCTCAGATACGCAGTATTTT
>TRBV11-3|14|TRBD1|few|TRBJ1-6
CASSQGGPNSPLHF
TGTGCCAGCAGCCAGGGGGGCCCGAATTCACCCCTCCACTTT
>TRBV9|16|.|many|TRBJ2-3
CASSVAQGGSLDTQYF
TGTGCCAGCAGCGTCGCCCAGGGCGGAAGCCTAGATACGCAGTATTTT
>TRBV15|17|.|.|TRBJ1-2
CATSRDRLEGRRDGYTF
TGTGCCACCAGCAGAGACCGCCTTGAGGGAAGGCGGGATGGCTACACCTTC
>TRBV5-1|17|.|.|TRBJ2-3
CASSPGVGPLSTDTQYF
TGCGCCAGCAGTCCCGGGGTAGGTCCGCTCAGCACAGATACGCAGTATTTT
>TRBV11-3|14|.|many|TRBJ2-1
CASSVTGNGDEQFF
TGTGCCAGCAGCGTAACCGGTAATGGGGATGAGCAGTTCTTC
>TRBV1|15|.|.|TRBJ2-7
CASTLRLAGGYEQYF
TGCGCCAGCACCCTAAGACTAGCGGGAGGGTACGAGCAGTACTTC
>TRBV18|15|.|.|TRBJ2-2
CASSPWGRNTGELFF
TGTGCCAGCTCACCTTGGGGGCGGAACACCGGGGAGCTGTTTTTT
>TRBV4-1|15|.|many|TRBJ1-1
CASSPTLGRATEAFF
TGCGCCAGCAGCCCGACCCTCGGGCGGGCAACTGAAGCTTTCTTT
>TRBV11-3|15|TRBD1|.|TRBJ1-6
CASRAGGVRNSPLHF
TGTGCCAGCAGGGCAGGGGGTGTGAGAAATTCACCCCTCCACTTT
>TRBV29-1|12|.|.|TRBJ2-1
CSALTTYNEQFF
TGCAGCGCACTGACTACCTACAATGAGCAGTTCTTC
>TRBV11-3|15|.|many|TRBJ1-5
CASSLWGPVGQPQHF
TGTGCCAGCAGCTTGTGGGGGCCGGTGGGTCAGCCCCAGCATTTT
>TRBV18|15|.|.|TRBJ2-3
CASSPRDIFTDTQYF
TGTGCCAGCTCACCTCGGGATATTTTCACAGATACGCAGTATTTT
>TRBV18|14|.|few|TRBJ2-7
CASSPGVVSYEQYF
TGTGCCAGCTCTCCTGGGGTCGTCTCCTACGAGCAGTACTTC
>TRBV19|14|TRBD2|hyperexpanded|TRBJ2-7
CASSIVLADYEQYF
TGTGCCAGTAGTATAGTTCTAGCGGACTACGAGCAGTACTTC
>TRBV6-1|18|.|.|TRBJ1-5
CASSEARVLWVSNQPQHF
TGTGCCAGCAGTGAAGCGCGGGTGTTGTGGGTATCAAACCAGCCCCAGCATTTT
>TRBV11-3|20|TRBD2|many|TRBJ2-1
CASSYRPGLAGGFSYNEQFF
TGTGCCAGCAGCTATCGTCCGGGACTAGCGGGAGGATTCTCCTACAATGAGCAGTTCTTC
>TRBV7-6|16|.|many|TRBJ2-3
CASSLGGGASTDTQYF
TGTGCCAGCAGCTTGGGAGGGGGCGCTAGCACAGATACGCAGTATTTT
>TRBV5-1|16|.|.|TRBJ2-2
CASSLSGGLNTGELFF
TGCGCCAGCAGCTTGAGTGGTGGGCTGAACACCGGGGAGCTGTTTTTT
>TRBV11-3|16|TRBD2|few|TRBJ2-5
CASSLVASGTEETQYF
TGTGCCAGCAGCTTGGTGGCTAGCGGTACCGAAGAGACCCAGTACTTC
>TRBV18|16|.|medium-sized|TRBJ1-1
CASSPRQGDLNTEAFF
TGTGCCAGCTCACCACGTCAGGGCGATTTGAACACTGAAGCTTTCTTT
>TRBV23-1|13|.|few|TRBJ1-2
CASSLAGNYGYTF
TGCGCCAGCAGCTTGGCAGGGAACTATGGCTACACCTTC
>TRBV6-8|16|TRBD1|medium-sized|TRBJ2-5
CASSGRGQGAAKTQYF
TGTGCCAGCAGTGGCCGGGGACAGGGGGCGGCGAAGACCCAGTACTTC
>TRBV6-8|15|TRBD1|.|TRBJ1-2
CASKDRQGTLYGYTF
TGTGCCAGCAAAGATCGACAGGGAACCCTATATGGCTACACCTTC
>TRBV18|14|TRBD2|.|TRBJ2-2
CASQRETAAGELFF
TGTGCCAGCCAGCGGGAGACGGCAGCCGGGGAGCTGTTTTTT
>TRBV28|19|.|few|TRBJ2-7
CASSPDTPSQDFRPYEQYF
TGTGCCAGCAGTCCTGACACCCCTTCCCAAGACTTTCGACCCTACGAGCAGTACTTC
>TRBV18|16|.|.|TRBJ2-7
CASSKGGPGESYEQYF
TGTGCCAGCTCAAAAGGGGGGCCAGGGGAGTCCTACGAGCAGTACTTC
>TRBV28|15|TRBD2|medium-sized|TRBJ2-2
CASRPTSGSTGELFF
TGTGCCAGCAGACCGACTAGCGGGAGCACCGGGGAGCTGTTTTTT
>TRBV30|14|.|few|TRBJ1-2
CAWSARLTNYGYTF
TGTGCCTGGAGTGCCCGGTTGACTAACTATGGCTACACCTTC
>TRBV10-2|15|.|few|TRBJ1-1
CASRAPGHLNTEAFF
TGCGCCAGCAGGGCCCCGGGACACCTGAACACTGAAGCTTTCTTT
>TRBV10-2|17|.|.|TRBJ2-4
CASSESGLLLAKNIQYF
TGCGCCAGCAGTGAGTCAGGGCTACTTCTCGCCAAAAACATTCAGTACTTC
>TRBV6-8|13|TRBD1|many|TRBJ1-2
CAISGDSNYGYTF
TGTGCCATCAGTGGGGACAGTAACTATGGCTACACCTTC
>TRBV5-1|16|TRBD1|.|TRBJ2-5
CASSRLGGQGVETQYF
TGCGCCAGCAGCCGGCTTGGGGGACAGGGGGTAGAGACCCAGTACTTC
>TRBV7-4|19|TRBD2|.|TRBJ2-2
CASSLNPLAGGPHTGELFF
TGTGCCAGCAGCTTAAATCCCCTAGCGGGAGGGCCTCACACCGGGGAGCTGTTTTTT